Listed here are 32 T cell receptor beta chains from one sample, sequenced in a study of blood T cell repertoires in COVID-19. TCRdb keeps only in-frame clones here, not all; method: immunoSEQ multiplex PCR. The table has over 150,000 clones, around 79% seen once. The specimen sequenced was peripheral blood. These receptors were obtained from a man older than 75 with acute or convalescent COVID-19.

V gene TRBV5-7 combines with J gene TRBJ2-5; no firm D call. TRBV5-7 is an ORF, and what it does is uncertain. The CDR3 has 19 amino acids. The ends were cut back, 4 bases at V and 0 bases at J, with 25 bases in the middle. In nucleotides, the CDR3 is TGTGCCAGCAGCAAAGGCGCAGAATGGCAGGTCCCGTACCAAGAGACCCAGTACTTC. This gives the protein CASSKGAEWQVPYQETQYF.

The rearrangement joins TRBV7-2 to TRBJ1-2, with 7 positions matching TRBD1. Germline lookup yields CDR1 SGHTA and CDR2 FQGNSA. This CDR3 is built from 13 residues. With 5 bases clipped from V and 6 bases from J, the junction kept 6 bases outside the gene matches. The CDR3 DNA sequence: TGTGCCAGCAGCCTCCAGACAGGGAATGGCTACACCTTC. This encodes CASSLQTGNGYTF.

This clone was counted at least ten times. The chain carries TRBV28 and TRBJ2-2, with 8 positions matching TRBD2. V dropped 5 bases and J dropped 4; count of bases not matched to a gene: 9. Germline V gives CDR1 MDHEN, CDR2 SYDVKM. The CDR3 totals 16 residues. Here the CDR3 reads CASSPPGGDPTGELFF. Here the CDR3 DNA reads TGTGCCAGCAGTCCCCCCGGGGGGGATCCCACCGGGGAGCTGTTTTTT. Full variable domain (remainder filled in from reference TRBV28 and TRBJ2-2): DVKVTQSSRYLVKRTGEKVFLECVQDMDHENMFWYRQDPGLGLRLIYFSYDVKMKEKGDIPEGYSVSREKKERFSLILESASTNQTSMYLCASSPPGGDPTGELFFGEGSRLTVL.

The rearrangement joins TRBV6-5 to TRBJ2-1, with 7 bases lining up with TRBD1. V lost 5 bases to trimming and J lost 8 bases; unmatched junction nucleotides: 12. The CDR3 length is 15 residues. Germline V CDR1 and CDR2: MNHEY, SVGAGI. CDR3 protein: CASSLKTGLTHEQFF. The CDR3 DNA is TGTGCCAGCAGTCTAAAGACAGGGTTAACCCATGAGCAGTTCTTC.

This clone has only a few counts. The rearrangement uses TRBV18 and TRBJ1-1; TRBD1 is a possible D gene (6 bases). The CDR3 has 15 amino acids. CDR1 KGHSH and CDR2 LQKENI come from the germline V gene. V was clipped by 5 bases and J by 1 base, with 14 bases between them. Here the CDR3 reads CASSRGQGQNTEAFF. DNA of the CDR3: TGTGCCAGCTCAAGAGGCCAGGGGCAGAACACTGAAGCTTTCTTT.

This chain uses TRBV5-1 with TRBJ2-7, with TRBD1 matching over 9 bases. The CDR3 has 15 amino acids. Per the germline V gene, CDR1 is SGHRS and CDR2 is YFSETQ. After removal of 3 bases from V and 4 bases from J, the junction contained 8 bases not matched to a gene. The CDR3 sequence is CASSSRTGVGYEQYF. The CDR3 region has the DNA TGCGCCAGCAGCTCCCGGACAGGGGTCGGGTACGAGCAGTACTTC.

This clone was seen more than once but under ten times. The CDR3 sequence is CASSLSLAGGRQFF. The CDR3 DNA reads as TGTGCCAGCAGTTTATCACTAGCGGGGGGACGGCAGTTCTTC. This chain links TRBV6-2 or TRBV6-3 with TRBJ2-1; 12 bases line up with TRBD2. Germline CDR1 is MNHEY and CDR2 is SVGEGT. Trimming removed 4 bases from V and 12 bases from J; junction bases left unmatched: 7. This CDR3 comprises 14 residues.

This sequence joins TRBV10-3 and TRBJ1-2, with TRBD1 matching 9 bases. CDR1 and CDR2 (germline): ENHRY, SYGVKD. Germline trimming cut 6 bases from V and 2 bases from J; bases unmatched to any gene: 4. The CDR3 has 14 residues. For the CDR3, the DNA is TGTGCCATCAGCAGGGACAGGGAGAACTATGGCTACACCTTC. As protein: CAISRDRENYGYTF.

The genes are TRBV19 and TRBJ2-3; maybe TRBD2 (5 bases). CDR1 is LNHDA, CDR2 SQIVND, per germline (reference sequence). This CDR3 is built from 15 residues. The V end lost 6 bases, the J end lost 5 bases, and 18 bases lay between the germline ends. The CDR3 nucleotides read TGTGCCAGTAGCCTCCTGGGCGGAGCGGTAGATACGCAGTATTTT. Translated, it gives CASSLLGGAVDTQYF.

This chain joins TRBV11-2 and TRBJ1-6; 7 bases match TRBD1. Germline loops: CDR1 SGHAT, CDR2 FQNNGV. Trimming removed 5 bases from V and 9 bases from J; junction bases left unmatched: 10. The CDR3 is made up of 15 amino acids. The CDR3 DNA follows: TGTGCCAGCAGCACCGGGAGGGGGCTGGGTTCACCCCTCCACTTT. Translated: CASSTGRGLGSPLHF.

As to this clone: Different DNA sequences within this sample yield the same CDR3. The CDR3 loop reads CASSLRGNTEAFF. CDR3 DNA: TGTGCCAGCAGTTTACGAGGGAACACTGAAGCTTTCTTT. This chain uses TRBV27 with TRBJ1-1; D not resolved. Germline-derived CDR1 and CDR2 are MNHEY and SMNVEV (reference sequence). The germline V and J ends were trimmed by 2 bases and 1 base, with 5 bases remaining between them. There are 13 residues in the CDR3.

Only a few counts were recorded for this clone. The chain has TRBV6-5 and TRBJ2-2, with D perhaps TRBD2 (6 bases). Germline V CDR1 and CDR2: MNHEY, SVGAGI. V lost 0 bases and J lost 6, with 8 bases in between. This CDR3 contains 14 residues. The DNA for the CDR3 is TGTGCCAGCAGTTACTCGACTAGTCCCGGGGAGCTGTTTTTT. This translates into CASSYSTSPGELFF.

The chain links TRBV6-5 to TRBJ2-2; 7 bases fit TRBD1. This CDR3 region has 15 residues. Germline assignment: CDR1 MNHEY and CDR2 SVGAGI. J gave up 5 bases and V 4 bases, and 7 bases lay outside the gene matches. CDR3 loop: CASSSLGGRTGELFF. CDR3 sequence (DNA): TGTGCCAGCAGTTCGTTAGGGGGCCGGACCGGGGAGCTGTTTTTT.

V usage is TRBV28 and J usage is TRBJ2-5; TRBD1 aligns across 7 bases. This CDR3 is built from 15 residues. In germline, CDR1 is MDHEN, CDR2 SYDVKM. V was clipped by 4 bases and J by 7 bases; unmatched bases: 12. The CDR3 protein is CASSSRDSRQGTQYF. Written as DNA, the CDR3 is TGTGCCAGCAGTTCCCGGGACAGCCGCCAGGGGACCCAGTACTTC. The entire variable domain, with the rest obtained from reference TRBV28 and TRBJ2-5, is as follows: DVKVTQSSRYLVKRTGEKVFLECVQDMDHENMFWYRQDPGLGLRLIYFSYDVKMKEKGDIPEGYSVSREKKERFSLILESASTNQTSMYLCASSSRDSRQGTQYFGPGTRLLVL.

This clone was counted between two and nine times. This chain connects TRBV30 to TRBJ2-5; perhaps TRBD2 as D (7 bases). The V end lost 7 bases, the J end lost 5 bases, and 14 bases lay between the germline ends. Germline assignment: CDR1 GTSNPN and CDR2 SVGIG (reference sequence). The CDR3 has 12 residues. CDR3 sequence reads: CASRGGVETQYF. The CDR3 region has the DNA TGTGCCTCTCGAGGGGGGGTCGAGACCCAGTACTTC.

The gene calls are TRBV30 and TRBJ1-6; D call uncertain. This CDR3 is 15 amino acids long. In germline, CDR1 is GTSNPN, CDR2 SVGIG (reference sequence). V dropped 4 bases and J dropped 3 bases, with 13 bases sitting between them. CDR3 sequence: CAWNNPGLYNSPLHF. DNA for the CDR3: TGTGCCTGGAATAATCCAGGACTCTATAATTCACCCCTCCACTTT.

The chain links TRBV9 to TRBJ2-5, with 7 bases matching TRBD1. Losses at the gene ends were 4 bases for V and 4 bases for J; bases not matched to a gene: 4. The CDR3 has 13 residues. Germline assignment: CDR1 SGDLS and CDR2 YYNGEE. The CDR3 coding sequence is TGTGCCAGCAGCACACAGGGGACAGAGACCCAGTACTTC. Translating gives CASSTQGTETQYF.

The rearrangement uses TRBV6-5 and TRBJ2-3, with D possibly being TRBD2 (5 bases). Trimming removed 0 bases at V and 4 bases at J, with 5 bases between. This CDR3 has 13 residues. In germline, CDR1 is MNHEY, CDR2 SVGAGI. Written as DNA, the CDR3 is TGTGCCAGCAGTTACTCGAGGGCAGATACGCAGTATTTT. Protein: CASSYSRADTQYF.

The J gene is TRBJ1-2, the V gene TRBV28; possible D gene TRBD1, 6 bases. CDR3 length: 15 residues. The V gene lost 4 bases and the J gene lost 2 bases, with 14 bases spanning the gap. Looked up from germline, CDR1 is MDHEN and CDR2 is SYDVKM. The CDR3 nucleotides read TGTGCCAGCAGTTCTGGGGGGGCAGGGAACTATGGCTACACCTTC. Its protein is CASSSGGAGNYGYTF.

In its sample, this clone was seen a few times. CDR3 in amino acids: CASSYSGAILNYGYTF. The CDR3 DNA reads TGTGCCAGCAGTTACTCGGGGGCGATTTTAAACTATGGCTACACCTTC. This rearrangement joins TRBV6-5 to TRBJ1-2; possibly TRBD1 for D (6 bases). CDR1 and CDR2 from the germline V gene are MNHEY and SVGAGI. Trimming removed 0 bases at V and 2 bases at J, with 13 bases between. The CDR3 has 16 residues.

V and J are TRBV5-1 and TRBJ2-5; TRBD1 matches 9 bases. J was trimmed by 1 base and V by 5 bases; bases with no gene match: 3. There are 14 residues in the CDR3. From germline, CDR1 is SGHRS and CDR2 YFSETQ. DNA of the CDR3: TGCGCCAGCAGGACAGGGGGAGGCCAAGAGACCCAGTACTTC. Its translation is CASRTGGGQETQYF.

V usage is TRBV4-2 and J usage is TRBJ2-4, with TRBD2 identical over 9 bases. The CDR3 is 19 amino acids. Losses at the gene ends were 4 bases for V and 1 base for J; bases not matched to a gene: 14. CDR1 is LGHNA and CDR2 is YNFKEQ in the germline V gene. DNA for the CDR3: TGTGCCAGCAGCCGCCTGCGGGGGGGCTCCAACGGGGCCAAAAACATTCAGTACTTC. Translation: CASSRLRGGSNGAKNIQYF.

The chain carries TRBV5-5 and TRBJ1-2; possible D gene TRBD1, 5 bases. Per germline, CDR1 SGHKS and CDR2 YYEKEE (reference sequence). The CDR3 has 12 amino acids. Trimming took off 4 bases at V and 8 bases at J, with 12 bases between the two ends. CDR3 DNA: TGTGCCAGCAGCCTGCAGGGTGAAGGCTACACCTTC. Translating gives CASSLQGEGYTF.

The chain links TRBV6-5 to TRBJ1-2; D gene unclear. CDR1 is MNHEY, CDR2 SVGAGI, per germline. Trimming stripped 2 bases from V and 4 bases from J, with 5 bases between. CDR3 length: 12 residues. The CDR3 spells CASSYGGYGYTF. For the CDR3, the DNA is TGTGCCAGCAGTTACGGCGGCTATGGCTACACCTTC.

The CDR3 here is CASSWGRTGIYGYTF. As DNA, the CDR3 is TGTGCCAGCAGCTGGGGTCGGACAGGGATTTATGGCTACACCTTC. This rearrangement joins TRBV7-8 to TRBJ1-2; 8 bases map to TRBD1. Germline V CDR1 and CDR2: SGHVS, FQNEAQ. The CDR3 loop spans 15 amino acids. Trimming at V came to 4 bases and at J to 5 bases, leaving 9 bases not matched to a gene.

This clone appeared a few times. The chain uses TRBV6-2 or TRBV6-3 and TRBJ2-3, with 13 bases identical to TRBD2. The germline gives CDR1 MNHEY, CDR2 SVGEGT. J lost 4 bases, V lost 5 bases, and 6 bases had no gene match. This CDR3 contains 16 residues. This CDR3 is CASSVTSGGAPDTQYF. The CDR3 DNA follows: TGTGCCAGCAGTGTTACTAGCGGGGGGGCCCCAGATACGCAGTATTTT.

To note about this clone: It may be a read error: a sequence one base away is much more abundant. V is TRBV7-8 and J is TRBJ1-1; weak D call: TRBD1 (5 bases). Trimming took off 5 bases at V and 0 bases at J, with 7 bases between the two ends. The germline CDR1 and CDR2 sequences are SGHVS and FQNEAQ. The CDR3 has 13 residues. The CDR3 DNA follows: TGTGCCAGCAGCGTACAGGTGAACACTGAAGCTTTCTTT. It yields the protein CASSVQVNTEAFF.

V usage is TRBV27 and J usage is TRBJ1-2; TRBD1 agrees at 8 bases. The V gene end was trimmed by 1 base and the J gene end by 0 bases; junction bases not matched to a gene: 16. The length of the CDR3 is 20 residues. CDR1 and CDR2 from the germline V gene are MNHEY and SMNVEV (reference sequence). The CDR3 coding sequence is TGTGCCAGCAGTTTATATTCTCCCGGGACAGGAGACGACCCTAACTATGGCTACACCTTC. Translation: CASSLYSPGTGDDPNYGYTF.

The chain is built from TRBV18 and TRBJ2-1; 8 bases are shared with TRBD1. Germline assignment: CDR1 KGHSH and CDR2 LQKENI. V dropped 5 bases and J dropped 4; count of bases not matched to a gene: 7. This CDR3 spans 15 amino acids. The CDR3 nucleotides read TGTGCCAGCTCATTCGCCGGGACAGGTTACAATGAGCAGTTCTTC. Translated, it gives CASSFAGTGYNEQFF.

The gene calls are TRBV7-9 and TRBJ2-2, with TRBD1 matching 9 bases. Germline loops: CDR1 SEHNR, CDR2 FQNEAQ (reference sequence). Unmatched junction bases numbered 3, after V lost 3 bases and J lost 4 bases. This CDR3 spans 15 amino acids. The DNA for the CDR3 is TGTGCCAGCAGCTTGGGGACAGGGTCCACCGGGGAGCTGTTTTTT. Amino acid sequence: CASSLGTGSTGELFF. The complete variable domain, with remaining parts taken from reference TRBV7-9 and TRBJ2-2, reads DTGVSQNPRHKITKRGQNVTFRCDPISEHNRLYWYRQTLGQGPEFLTYFQNEAQLEKSRLLSDRFSAERPKGSFSTLEIQRTEQGDSAMYLCASSLGTGSTGELFFGEGSRLTVL.

The chain couples TRBV6-5 to TRBJ2-1; D is undetermined. Germline values: CDR1 MNHEY, CDR2 SVGAGI. The V and J ends lost 2 bases and 2 bases respectively, with 10 bases between them. This CDR3 contains 15 residues. Here the CDR3 reads CASSYQVTAYNEQFF. CDR3 DNA: TGTGCCAGCAGTTACCAGGTAACGGCCTACAATGAGCAGTTCTTC.

Only a few counts were recorded for this clone. This chain uses TRBV4-3 with TRBJ1-4; TRBD1 matches at 8 bases. Germline V gives CDR1 LGHNA, CDR2 YSLEER. The V gene end was trimmed by 0 bases and the J gene end by 8 bases; junction bases not matched to a gene: 5. This CDR3 comprises 15 residues. In nucleotides, the CDR3 is TGCGCCAGCAGCCAAGATTACAGGGGGGAGGAAAAACTGTTTTTT. Amino acids: CASSQDYRGEEKLFF.